The 18 T cell receptor beta chains presented below share a single source sample, sequenced in a study of CXCR3-negative and CXCR3-positive naive CD8 T cells. Study observations and caveats: A higher hydrophobicity marked the TRB CDR3s of CXCR3-positive naive cells versus CXCR3-negative naive cells.

Their antigens remain unidentified. Each TRB cDNA library was prepared by 5' RACE (with UMI labels). TCRdb re-called the 5' RACE reads, yielding one record per CDR3 amino acid sequence without DNA. The sample's table shows about 84,000 distinct CDR3 sequences. The source material was naive CXCR3+ CD8+ T cells from blood. Specified subset: CD45RO-CCR7+CD27+CD95- naive CD8+ T cells expressing CXCR3 (TNR3+). All receptors derive from a human donor in good health. Some clones in this sample may be carry-over from other donors' samples.

The V gene is TRBV7-2, the J gene TRBJ1-1. Germline V gene lookup returns CDR1 SGHTA and CDR2 FQGNSA. This CDR3 is built from 12 residues. CDR3 amino acids: CASSSGVTEAFF. Based on the CDR3 plus reference TRBV7-2 and TRBJ1-1, the full variable domain is GAGVSQSPSNKVTEKGKDVELRCDPISGHTALYWYRQSLGQGLEFLIYFQGNSAPDKSGLPSDRFSAERTGGSVSTLTIQRTQQEDSAVYLCASSSGVTEAFFGQGTRLTVV.

V gene TRBV12-3 or TRBV12-4 combines with J gene TRBJ1-1. The length of the CDR3 is 12 residues. The CDR3 protein is CASSLAGLGAFF.

V and J are TRBV12-3 or TRBV12-4 and TRBJ1-2; the D call of TRBD1 rests on TCRdb alone, since no DNA is present to check it. The CDR3 sequence is 13 residues long. This CDR3 is CASSQAGARGYTF.

This chain connects TRBV4-2 to TRBJ2-1; TCRdb picks TRBD1, but there is no DNA to check that call. Germline CDR1 is LGHNA and CDR2 is YNFKEQ. CDR3 length: 17 amino acids. The CDR3 sequence is CASSRTTQRGTNNEQFF.

V is TRBV28 and J is TRBJ2-1; TCRdb reports TRBD1, a call that lacks DNA to check it against. CDR3 length: 16 residues. In germline, CDR1 is MDHEN, CDR2 SYDVKM. Here the CDR3 reads CASSPTGEGLGNEQFF.

V usage is TRBV7-9 and J usage is TRBJ2-1. Germline V gives CDR1 SEHNR, CDR2 FQNEAQ (reference sequence). The CDR3 extends over 11 amino acids. The CDR3 sequence: CASSLTHEQFF.

V usage is TRBV28 and J usage is TRBJ2-7; TCRdb's D gene call, TRBD1, goes unchecked for lack of DNA. The germline gives CDR1 MDHEN, CDR2 SYDVKM. CDR3 length: 15 residues. The CDR3 sequence: CASSLTPTTTNEQYF.

J is TRBJ2-3 and V is TRBV7-6; TCRdb selects TRBD1, and the lack of DNA leaves this call unchecked. The length of the CDR3 is 15 residues. The germline gives CDR1 SGHVS, CDR2 FNYEAQ. The CDR3 sequence: CASSPLDRGRDTQYF. Based on the CDR3 plus reference TRBV7-6 and TRBJ2-3, the full variable domain is GAGVSQSPRYKVTKRGQDVALRCDPISGHVSLYWYRQALGQGPEFLTYFNYEAQQDKSGLPNDRFSAERPEGSISTLTIQRTEQRDSAMYRCASSPLDRGRDTQYFGPGTRLTVL.

This rearrangement joins TRBV20-1 to TRBJ2-7. The CDR3 spans 14 residues. Germline V gene lookup returns CDR1 DFQATT and CDR2 SNEGSKA (reference sequence). The CDR3 is CSAQPPLPSYEQYF.

V is TRBV28 and J is TRBJ1-2; TCRdb reports TRBD1, a call that lacks DNA to check it against. CDR1 MDHEN and CDR2 SYDVKM come from the germline V gene. This CDR3 is 14 amino acids long. The CDR3 here is CASSSRTGAYGYTF.

This chain uses TRBV4-3 with TRBJ2-7; TCRdb reports TRBD2, a call that lacks DNA to check it against. This CDR3 spans 15 amino acids. The germline CDR1 and CDR2 sequences are LGHNA and YSLEER. The CDR3 sequence: CASSQEGLGVYEQYF.

The rearrangement joins TRBV9 to TRBJ2-1; the TCRdb call, TRBD2, lacks DNA for checking. The CDR3 length is 15 residues. Germline V gives CDR1 SGDLS, CDR2 YYNGEE. The CDR3 is CASSVRREAYNEQFF. Complete variable domain (other parts from reference TRBV9 and TRBJ2-1): DSGVTQTPKHLITATGQRVTLRCSPRSGDLSVYWYQQSLDQGLQFLIQYYNGEERAKGNILERFSAQQFPDLHSELNLSSLELGDSALYFCASSVRREAYNEQFFGPGTRLTVL.

The chain is built from TRBV5-1 and TRBJ2-7. CDR1 and CDR2 from the germline V gene are SGHRS and YFSETQ. CDR3 length equals 14 residues. CDR3 protein: CASSKAGGSYEQYF.

This sequence joins TRBV7-2 and TRBJ2-5; TCRdb's D call, TRBD2, is unchecked because there is no DNA. CDR3 length: 15 amino acids. From germline, CDR1 is SGHTA and CDR2 FQGNSA. This CDR3 is CASSDLAGPEETQYF.

The rearrangement links TRBV12-3 or TRBV12-4 to TRBJ2-5; the D gene TCRdb calls, TRBD1, cannot be checked with no DNA. The CDR3 length is 13 residues. CDR3 in amino acids: CASSLQGKETQYF.

The gene calls are TRBV29-1 and TRBJ2-3; TCRdb picks TRBD1, but there is no DNA to check that call. The CDR3 has 17 residues. The germline gives CDR1 SQVTM, CDR2 ANQGSEA. This chain's CDR3 is CSVEDYRGQGFFDTQYF.

The rearrangement joins TRBV5-1 to TRBJ2-7. The CDR3 has 13 residues. Germline CDR1 and CDR2: SGHRS and YFSETQ. The CDR3 spells CASSPAGTYEQYF.

This rearrangement joins TRBV9 to TRBJ2-3; no DNA is available, so the TRBD1 call from TCRdb remains unchecked. There are 16 residues in the CDR3. Germline V gives CDR1 SGDLS, CDR2 YYNGEE. CDR3 loop: CASSVGWRQETDTQYF.